This T cell receptor (beta chain) was identified in a study of T cells after yellow fever vaccination. Study-wide results and limits: Abundant clonotypes (contaminants from the bulk population) could be present in FACS-sorted repertoires.

5'RACE template switching added a universal primer site and UMIs to TCR cDNA. TCRdb reanalysed the 5' RACE reads using MiXCR and keeps one entry per CDR3 protein. This table has 450,000 to 600,000 distinct CDR3 sequences, about 14% appearing once. Germline values: CDR1 MNHEY, CDR2 SVGAGI. The CDR3 sequence is 13 residues long. V was clipped by 0 bases and J by 10 bases, with 10 bases between them. Comment on this clonotype: As yet, its antigen is unknown.

The TCR sequence derives from a man aged 25 to 45 who received the YFV17D yellow fever vaccine. This sequence joins TRBV6-5 and TRBJ2-1, with D perhaps matching TRBD2 (6 bases). This specimen was PBMCs, taken on the day of the yellow fever booster vaccination. CDR3 sequence: CASSYSISGEQFF. The CDR3 nucleotides read TGTGCCAGCAGTTACTCAATTAGCGGAGAGCAGTTCTTC.